This T cell receptor beta chain was identified in a study of blood T cell repertoires in COVID-19. About the research overall: There were acute and convalescent COVID-19 samples, and they came from the United States, Italy and Spain. The analysed material was cDNA or gDNA that came from T cells, B-cell-depleted T cells, or PBMCs.

This clone was detected only once. Per the original data handling: Amplification from reference gene primers served as the basis for estimated nucleated cell counts. Generated by immunoSEQ multiplex PCR, the TCRdb table keeps only in-frame clones and is missing some. V and J calls and clone size come straight from that table; D and trimming were deduced from the DNA. This sample yields under 250,000 clones, of which 84% are seen a single time; approximately 1.4% belongs to the top ten. There are 14 residues in the CDR3. Germline V lookup: CDR1 MNHNS, CDR2 SASEGT. V trimming: 2 bases; J trimming: 6 bases; junction bases outside the gene matches: 3.

The sample was peripheral blood. The chain links TRBV6-1 to TRBJ1-5, with 8 bases matching TRBD1. The source is a woman in her 40s who had recovered from COVID-19. The CDR3 sequence is CASSERTGPQPQHF. CDR3 bases: TGTGCCAGCAGTGAAAGGACAGGGCCTCAGCCCCAGCATTTT.